What follows are 22 T cell receptor beta chains derived from one specimen sequenced in a study of beta chain features in type 1 diabetes. General study findings and limits: Among all four CD4+ subsets, Type 1 diabetes patients had TCRB CDR3s that were moderately but significantly shorter.

Expressed TCRB transcripts were sequenced because the isolated RNA had all been reverse transcribed beforehand. Assay: immunoSEQ multiplex PCR; the TCRdb copy retains only in-frame clones and omits some. The sample yields 600,000 to 700,000 clones, roughly 13% seen once. No cognate antigen is known for these TCRs. The sample taken for sequencing was naive CD4+ T cells from blood. These receptors all stem from a man aged 18-30 years with type 1 diabetes.

There are a few counts of this clone. The chain joins TRBV7-3 to TRBJ2-3; 8 bases match TRBD1. The germline gives CDR1 SGHTA, CDR2 FQGTGA. This CDR3 comprises 15 residues. V was pared by 5 bases and J by 6 bases, with 10 bases of the junction left unmatched. CDR3 nucleotides: TGTGCCAGCAGCCCTACGACAGGGGCAAGGGATACGCAGTATTTT. Encoded protein: CASSPTTGARDTQYF.

This clone occurred a few times. This chain links TRBV6-5 with TRBJ2-3; D gene ambiguous. Germline CDR1 is MNHEY and CDR2 is SVGAGI. This CDR3 comprises 13 residues. Trimming cost V 7 bases and J 6 bases, with 14 bases left between them. CDR3 DNA sequence: TGTGCCAGCACAGAATATCCGAGGGATACGCAGTATTTT. This sequence encodes CASTEYPRDTQYF.

This clone showed up just a few times. This chain links TRBV9 with TRBJ1-2, with 7 bases that match TRBD1. The CDR3 has 18 amino acids. The trim removed 0 bases at V and 4 bases at J, leaving 15 bases unmatched. Per the germline V gene, CDR1 is SGDLS and CDR2 is YYNGEE. In DNA form, the CDR3 reads TGTGCCAGCAGCGTAGCTACGGGGGGGACAGTGAATAGCTATGGCTACACCTTC. Residues: CASSVATGGTVNSYGYTF.

The chain links TRBV10-3 to TRBJ1-2; D is possibly TRBD1 (5 bases). Between the trimmed V and J ends, which lost 0 bases and 0 bases, there was a span of 8 bases. This CDR3 has 15 amino acids. The V gene's germline CDR1 is ENHRY and CDR2 SYGVKD. CDR3 sequence: CAISESGETNYGYTF. DNA for the CDR3: TGTGCCATCAGTGAGTCGGGGGAGACTAACTATGGCTACACCTTC.

The V and J genes are TRBV30 and TRBJ1-2; D is undetermined. Looked up from germline, CDR1 is GTSNPN and CDR2 is SVGIG (reference sequence). The CDR3 sequence is 12 residues long. The V and J ends lost 4 bases and 4 bases respectively, with 10 bases between them. CDR3 in DNA: TGTGCCTGGACTCAACCTAGCTATGGCTACACCTTC. Its protein product is CAWTQPSYGYTF.

This clone appeared a few times. This chain links TRBV29-1 with TRBJ1-1; no clear D gene. This CDR3 comprises 13 residues. Between the trimmed V and J ends, which lost 4 bases and 6 bases, there was a span of 15 bases. CDR1 SQVTM and CDR2 ANQGSEA come from the germline V gene. CDR3 coding DNA: TGCAGCGTTGCAGGCAGCTCGGGCGCTGAAGCTTTCTTT. Its protein product is CSVAGSSGAEAFF.

The chain couples TRBV7-9 to TRBJ1-6, with TRBD1 identical over 7 bases. CDR3 length: 18 amino acids. The trim removed 3 bases at V and 7 bases at J, leaving 15 bases unmatched. Looked up from germline, CDR1 is SEHNR and CDR2 is FQNEAQ (reference sequence). CDR3 sequence: CASSFVMDRLFTNSPLHF. The CDR3 bases are TGTGCCAGCAGCTTCGTCATGGACAGGCTTTTCACGAATTCACCCCTCCACTTT.

On this clone: At the DNA level, this CDR3 is encoded by other sequences in the same sample as well. V usage is TRBV30 and J usage is TRBJ1-5; D possibly corresponds to TRBD1 (6 bases). The V end was cut by 0 bases, the J end by 5 bases, with 8 bases between. Germline V CDR1 and CDR2: GTSNPN, SVGIG (reference sequence). The CDR3 extends over 13 amino acids. In DNA form, the CDR3 reads TGTGCCTGGAGTGTACAGGGAGATCAGCCCCAGCATTTT. Its translation is CAWSVQGDQPQHF.

This clone was seen a few times. The rearrangement joins TRBV14 to TRBJ2-1; D not resolved. Germline CDR1 SGHDN, CDR2 FVKESK. This CDR3 has 14 residues. Trimming took off 1 base at V and 6 bases at J, with 10 bases between the two ends. In DNA, the CDR3 is TGTGCCAGCAGCCAAGCTGGATTGGGCAATGAGCAGTTCTTC. It yields the protein CASSQAGLGNEQFF. The whole variable domain, remainder taken from reference TRBV14 and TRBJ2-1, is EAGVTQFPSHSVIEKGQTVTLRCDPISGHDNLYWYRRVMGKEIKFLLHFVKESKQDESGMPNNRFLAERTGGTYSTLKVQPAELEDSGVYFCASSQAGLGNEQFFGPGTRLTVL.

The rearrangement links TRBV27 to TRBJ2-3; 8 positions agree with TRBD2. J was trimmed by 1 base and V by 10 bases; bases with no gene match: 7. The CDR3 length is 14 residues. In germline, CDR1 is MNHEY, CDR2 SMNVEV (reference sequence). The CDR3 DNA sequence: TGTGCCACCGTAAGCGGGGGCCGCACAGATACGCAGTATTTT. Its protein is CATVSGGRTDTQYF.

The chain recombines TRBV2 with TRBJ1-1, with D hard to call. The CDR3 spans 17 residues. CDR1 SNHLY and CDR2 FYNNEI come from the germline V gene. Deletions cut 10 bases from V and 1 base from J, with 25 bases between. The CDR3 here is CATSTGGVGSGNTEAFF. The CDR3 coding sequence is TGTGCCACGAGTACCGGTGGCGTGGGGTCTGGGAACACTGAAGCTTTCTTT.

This clone came up a few times. The chain recombines TRBV11-3 with TRBJ1-2; the D gene is possibly TRBD1 (5 bases). The CDR3 has 13 residues. Per the germline V gene, CDR1 is SGHNT and CDR2 is YENEEA. V lost 4 bases to trimming and J lost 1 base, with 7 bases between them. CDR3 sequence reads: CASSSGVNYGYTF. The CDR3 DNA reads TGTGCCAGCAGCTCGGGGGTTAACTATGGCTACACCTTC. The variable domain in full, completed from reference TRBV11-3 and TRBJ1-2, reads EAGVVQSPRYKIIEKKQPVAFWCNPISGHNTLYWYLQNLGQGPELLIRYENEEAVDDSQLPKDRFSAERLKGVDSTLKIQPAELGDSAVYLCASSSGVNYGYTFGSGTRLTVV.

This clone showed up just a few times. V usage is TRBV7-8 and J usage is TRBJ2-1; 7 positions match TRBD2. Germline V gene data show CDR1 as SGHVS and CDR2 as FQNEAQ. The CDR3 is 16 amino acids. V was pared by 5 bases and J by 3 bases, with 10 bases of the junction left unmatched. The chain's CDR3 is CASSPRAAGIYNEQFF. CDR3 nucleotide sequence: TGTGCCAGCAGCCCCCGGGCAGCGGGGATCTACAATGAGCAGTTCTTC.

This clone was counted between two and nine times. The J gene is TRBJ1-1, the V gene TRBV30; D remains ambiguous. The germline CDR1 and CDR2 sequences are GTSNPN and SVGIG (reference sequence). V was clipped by 2 bases and J by 8 bases, with 18 bases between them. This CDR3 contains 14 residues. For the CDR3, the DNA is TGTGCCTGGAGTAATAGGCTGCAAAACGGCGAAGCTTTCTTT. The encoded protein is CAWSNRLQNGEAFF.

The genes are TRBV27 and TRBJ2-7; 10 positions agree with TRBD1. Germline loops: CDR1 MNHEY, CDR2 SMNVEV (reference sequence). With V trimmed by 4 bases and J by 2 bases, 5 bases remained unmatched. The CDR3 has 15 residues. Written as DNA, the CDR3 is TGTGCCAGCAGTTCGGGACAGGGGAGAACCTACGAGCAGTACTTC. As protein: CASSSGQGRTYEQYF.

This clone came up a few times. The chain employs TRBV7-6 and TRBJ2-1; 7 bases are shared with TRBD2. Germline V gene data show CDR1 as SGHVS and CDR2 as FNYEAQ. The V segment lost 3 bases and the J segment 0 bases; nucleotides outside the gene matches: 5. The CDR3 has 16 residues. The CDR3 is CASSLGGASSYNEQFF. The CDR3 DNA reads as TGTGCCAGCAGCTTGGGAGGGGCGAGCTCCTACAATGAGCAGTTCTTC.

This clone was observed a handful of times. The chain couples TRBV10-3 to TRBJ2-7, with a weak D call TRBD1 (5 bases). Trimming took 6 bases from V and 4 from J, leaving 10 bases between them. Germline CDR1 ENHRY, CDR2 SYGVKD. The CDR3 covers 12 residues. CDR3 coding DNA: TGTGCCATCAGCCCGCAGGGTTACGAGCAGTACTTC. This translates into CAISPQGYEQYF.

This clone was seen a few times. CDR3 nucleotide sequence: TGTGCCAGCAGCTTAAAGGGTGGAGATACTGAAGCTTTCTTT. Translation: CASSLKGGDTEAFF. This chain joins TRBV7-9 and TRBJ1-1, with D uncertain. This CDR3 comprises 14 residues. Germline V gene lookup returns CDR1 SEHNR and CDR2 FQNEAQ (reference sequence). Between the trimmed V and J ends, which lost 2 bases and 5 bases, there was a span of 12 bases.

The sample holds a few counts of this clone. This chain uses TRBV7-9 with TRBJ1-2; TRBD1 agrees at 8 bases. The CDR3 consists of 14 residues. Germline V CDR1 and CDR2: SEHNR, FQNEAQ (reference sequence). Germline trimming cut 4 bases from V and 2 bases from J; bases unmatched to any gene: 3. Here the CDR3 reads CASSSDRANYGYTF. CDR3 coding DNA: TGTGCCAGCAGCTCGGACAGGGCGAACTATGGCTACACCTTC. Filled out from reference TRBV7-9 and TRBJ1-2, the complete variable domain reads DTGVSQNPRHKITKRGQNVTFRCDPISEHNRLYWYRQTLGQGPEFLTYFQNEAQLEKSRLLSDRFSAERPKGSFSTLEIQRTEQGDSAMYLCASSSDRANYGYTFGSGTRLTVV.

This clone turned up a few times. This chain joins TRBV5-4 and TRBJ1-4, with 9 bases aligning to TRBD1. The CDR3 loop spans 18 amino acids. V shed 1 base and J 4 bases; nucleotides not matched to a gene: 11. Germline V gives CDR1 SGHNT, CDR2 YYREEE (reference sequence). This CDR3 reads CASSLISGQGEVNEKLFF. CDR3 in DNA: TGTGCCAGCAGCTTGATTTCGGGACAGGGAGAGGTTAATGAAAAACTGTTTTTT.

This clone was detected only a few times. The J gene is TRBJ1-3, the V gene TRBV15; D perhaps matches TRBD1 (5 bases). V lost 0 bases to trimming and J lost 4 bases, with 10 bases between them. In germline, CDR1 is LNHNV, CDR2 YYDKDF (reference sequence). CDR3 length: 15 amino acids. CDR3 loop: CATSREAGRGNTIYF. CDR3 sequence (DNA): TGTGCCACCAGCAGAGAGGCAGGGCGAGGAAACACCATATATTTT.

This clone was seen a handful of times. The chain carries TRBV5-1 and TRBJ2-3; the D is unclear. Germline assignment: CDR1 SGHRS and CDR2 YFSETQ. V dropped 4 bases and J dropped 2 bases, with 8 bases sitting between them. This CDR3 contains 13 residues. The CDR3 region is CASSVWATDTQYF. The CDR3 DNA follows: TGCGCCAGCAGCGTCTGGGCCACAGATACGCAGTATTTT.